These 32 T cell receptor beta chains were sequenced from one sample in a study of blood T cell repertoires in COVID-19. Generated by immunoSEQ multiplex PCR, the TCRdb table keeps only in-frame clones and is missing some. Seen here are around 250,000 clones, 86% observed once, and the top ten hold approximately 10%. Sequencing was carried out using peripheral blood. Every receptor here comes from a man between 40 and 49 years old with active or convalescent COVID-19.

The chain recombines TRBV5-6 with TRBJ1-3, with 8 bases matching TRBD1. This CDR3 is built from 15 residues. CDR1 SGHDT and CDR2 YYEEEE come from the germline V gene. The J segment lost 4 bases and the V segment lost 4 bases, leaving 7 bases of the junction unmatched. The CDR3 loop reads CASSRTRGPGNTIYF. The CDR3 DNA sequence: TGTGCCAGCAGCCGAACCAGGGGGCCAGGAAACACCATATATTTT.

This chain uses TRBV5-1 with TRBJ1-2; a weak D match, TRBD1 (5 bases). The V gene lost 4 bases and the J gene lost 6 bases, with 19 bases spanning the gap. The CDR3 length is 15 residues. CDR1 SGHRS and CDR2 YFSETQ come from the germline V gene. This CDR3 reads CASSLSEGRGDGYTF. In DNA, the CDR3 is TGCGCCAGCAGCCTGTCGGAGGGGCGAGGTGATGGCTACACCTTC.

J is TRBJ1-2 and V is TRBV5-6, with a possible D match to TRBD1 (5 bases). The CDR3 has 15 amino acids. With 4 bases removed from V and 1 base from J, the gap between germline ends came to 14 bases. Germline V gene sequence: CDR1 SGHDT, CDR2 YYEEEE. CDR3 region: CASSAFGRDNYGYTF. Here the CDR3 DNA reads TGTGCCAGCAGCGCCTTTGGCAGGGATAACTATGGCTACACCTTC.

This sequence joins TRBV29-1 and TRBJ2-5; TRBD2 aligns across 8 bases. CDR3 length equals 13 residues. With V trimmed by 8 bases and J by 5 bases, 10 bases remained unmatched. Germline assignment: CDR1 SQVTM and CDR2 ANQGSEA. DNA for the CDR3: TGCAGCACCACCGAGCGGGGGATGGAGACCCAGTACTTC. Protein sequence: CSTTERGMETQYF.

This clone was found once. The V call is TRBV18, the J call TRBJ1-1, with unresolved D. V was clipped by 8 bases and J by 6 bases, with 13 bases between them. Germline V gene sequence: CDR1 KGHSH, CDR2 LQKENI. The length of the CDR3 is 12 residues. The chain's CDR3 is CASTSGGPEAFF. In nucleotides, the CDR3 is TGTGCCAGCACCTCGGGAGGCCCTGAAGCTTTCTTT.

The chain employs TRBV10-1 and TRBJ2-7; a weak D match, TRBD2 (7 bases). Germline values: CDR1 WNHNN, CDR2 SYGVQD (reference sequence). The CDR3 totals 14 residues. Trimming stripped 6 bases from V and 3 bases from J, with 15 bases between. CDR3 bases: TGCGCCAGCAGCCCCTCCGGGGGGCTCTACGAGCAGTACTTC. It is translated as CASSPSGGLYEQYF.

The gene calls are TRBV2 and TRBJ1-5, with 7 positions matching TRBD1. Trimming at V came to 6 bases and at J to 3 bases, leaving 5 bases not matched to a gene. The CDR3 contains 14 residues. CDR1 and CDR2 (germline): SNHLY, FYNNEI. The CDR3 reads CASRRQGNNQPQHF. DNA of the CDR3: TGTGCCAGCAGGAGACAGGGTAACAATCAGCCCCAGCATTTT.

V is TRBV6-5 and J is TRBJ2-7, with a tentative D call TRBD2 (6 bases). V was trimmed by 7 bases and J by 3 bases, leaving 13 bases between them. The length of the CDR3 is 13 residues. The germline V gene encodes CDR1 MNHEY and CDR2 SVGAGI. DNA for the CDR3: TGTGCCAGCACCCTGGCGGGATACTACGAGCAGTACTTC. Translating it yields CASTLAGYYEQYF.

As DNA, the CDR3 is TGTGCCAGCAGCCTCTGGGAGGGGAACACTGAAGCTTTCTTT. Encoded protein: CASSLWEGNTEAFF. This sequence joins TRBV3-1 (or the pseudogene TRBV3-2) and TRBJ1-1; D gene ambiguous. Trimming took 4 bases from V and 1 from J, leaving 10 bases between them. CDR1 is LGHDT, CDR2 YNNKEL, per germline (reference sequence). The CDR3 consists of 14 residues.

V is TRBV11-2 and J is TRBJ2-3, with 15 bases aligning to TRBD2. Germline values: CDR1 SGHAT, CDR2 FQNNGV. J was trimmed by 5 bases and V by 0 bases; bases with no gene match: 12. This CDR3 is built from 20 residues. CDR3 protein: CASSLDLRTSGGAGKDTQYF. CDR3 bases: TGTGCCAGCAGCTTAGATCTCCGGACTAGCGGGGGGGCCGGAAAAGATACGCAGTATTTT.

This clone was seen a single time. The rearrangement uses TRBV3-1 (or the pseudogene TRBV3-2) and TRBJ2-7; 8 nucleotides line up with TRBD1. The CDR3 has 15 amino acids. The J segment lost 4 bases and the V segment lost 4 bases, leaving 9 bases of the junction unmatched. The germline CDR1 and CDR2 sequences are LGHDT and YNNKEL (reference sequence). This CDR3 reads CASSPLDQGAYEQYF. The CDR3, as DNA: TGTGCCAGCAGCCCGCTCGATCAGGGGGCTTACGAGCAGTACTTC.

As DNA, the CDR3 is TGCGCCAGCACAATTGGCGGACGCGGGGACACTGAAGCTTTCTTT. Translating it yields CASTIGGRGDTEAFF. V usage is TRBV5-1 and J usage is TRBJ1-1; D call uncertain. Per germline, CDR1 SGHRS and CDR2 YFSETQ. Trimming pared 6 bases from V and 3 bases from J, leaving 18 bases between. The CDR3 length is 15 residues. Together with reference TRBV5-1 and TRBJ1-1, the CDR3 gives the full variable domain: KAGVTQTPRYLIKTRGQQVTLSCSPISGHRSVSWYQQTPGQGLQFLFEYFSETQRNKGNFPGRFSGRQFSNSRSEMNVSTLELGDSALYLCASTIGGRGDTEAFFGQGTRLTVV.

The V gene is TRBV19, the J gene TRBJ2-4; TRBD1 matches at 8 bases. CDR1 and CDR2 from the germline V gene are LNHDA and SQIVND (reference sequence). The CDR3 length is 13 residues. Trimming cost V 3 bases and J 7 bases; bases outside gene matches: 2. CDR3 in DNA: TGTGCCAGTAGTATTCAGGGGGCGAACATTCAGTACTTC. This codes for CASSIQGANIQYF. Drawing the rest from reference TRBV19 and TRBJ2-4, the complete variable domain is DGGITQSPKYLFRKEGQNVTLSCEQNLNHDAMYWYRQDPGQGLRLIYYSQIVNDFQKGDIAEGYSVSREKKESFPLTVTSAQKNPTAFYLCASSIQGANIQYFGAGTRLSVL.

This clone occurred once. The CDR3 region has the DNA TGTGCCAGCAGCGTCTCGAACACCGGGGAGCTGTTTTTT. Protein product: CASSVSNTGELFF. V usage is TRBV9 and J usage is TRBJ2-2; D not certain. The length of the CDR3 is 13 residues. Germline CDR1 is SGDLS and CDR2 is YYNGEE. V lost 2 bases, J lost 0 bases, and 2 bases lay in between.

A word on this clone: The same CDR3 can be traced to other DNA sequences in this sample. V gene TRBV12-3 or TRBV12-4 combines with J gene TRBJ1-1; no reliable D call. This CDR3 is built from 13 residues. V lost 2 bases and J lost 1, with 5 bases in between. CDR3 coding DNA: TGTGCCAGCAGTTTATCATCGAACACTGAAGCTTTCTTT. It is translated as CASSLSSNTEAFF.

The J gene is TRBJ2-1, the V gene TRBV29-1, with TRBD1 matching over 10 bases. CDR3 length equals 14 residues. The V segment lost 2 bases and the J segment 6 bases; nucleotides outside the gene matches: 4. Germline loops: CDR1 SQVTM, CDR2 ANQGSEA. This CDR3 reads CSVEIWDRGNEQFF. The CDR3 coding sequence is TGCAGCGTTGAAATTTGGGACAGGGGCAATGAGCAGTTCTTC.

Remarks on this clone: Other DNA sequences in this sample translate to the same CDR3. V usage is TRBV9 and J usage is TRBJ2-2; perhaps TRBD1 as D (6 bases). Germline V gene data show CDR1 as SGDLS and CDR2 as YYNGEE. V lost 5 bases and J lost 3, with 11 bases in between. This CDR3 is built from 14 residues. The CDR3 region is CASRLNRDTGELFF. The CDR3 DNA is TGTGCCAGCAGGCTCAACAGGGACACCGGGGAGCTGTTTTTT. Together with reference TRBV9 and TRBJ2-2, the CDR3 gives the full variable domain: DSGVTQTPKHLITATGQRVTLRCSPRSGDLSVYWYQQSLDQGLQFLIQYYNGEERAKGNILERFSAQQFPDLHSELNLSSLELGDSALYFCASRLNRDTGELFFGEGSRLTVL.

This clone was detected a few times. The rearrangement joins TRBV5-6 to TRBJ2-1; D is unresolved. The CDR3 consists of 11 residues. Trimming took 5 bases from V and 9 from J, leaving 9 bases between them. Germline loops: CDR1 SGHDT, CDR2 YYEEEE. CDR3 loop: CASSSALEQFF. For the CDR3, the DNA is TGTGCCAGCAGTTCAGCGCTTGAGCAGTTCTTC.

The chain couples TRBV2 to TRBJ2-7, with a weak D call TRBD2 (6 bases). CDR1 is SNHLY, CDR2 FYNNEI, per germline. CDR3 length equals 14 residues. The V and J ends lost 8 bases and 1 base respectively, with 15 bases between them. As DNA, the CDR3 is TGTGCCAGCGGGTGGCTAGCGCGTTCCTACGAGCAGTACTTC. Translating it yields CASGWLARSYEQYF.

V gene TRBV5-1 combines with J gene TRBJ2-5, with D possibly TRBD1 on 5 matching bases. Germline CDR1 is SGHRS and CDR2 is YFSETQ. The CDR3 totals 12 residues. V was cut by 4 bases and J by 1 base, with 5 bases left in between. CDR3 in amino acids: CASSDSQETQYF. CDR3 sequence (DNA): TGCGCCAGCAGCGACAGCCAAGAGACCCAGTACTTC.

V is TRBV29-1 and J is TRBJ1-5, with 10 nucleotides matching TRBD1. The V segment lost 7 bases and the J segment 6 bases; nucleotides outside the gene matches: 6. This CDR3 has 13 residues. Germline-derived CDR1 and CDR2 are SQVTM and ANQGSEA. CDR3 sequence reads: CSASTGGLQPQHF. For the CDR3, the DNA is TGCAGCGCCTCGACAGGGGGCCTTCAGCCCCAGCATTTT.

The gene calls are TRBV5-1 and TRBJ1-5; 7 positions agree with TRBD1. The germline CDR1 and CDR2 sequences are SGHRS and YFSETQ. The CDR3 consists of 14 residues. V gave up 3 bases and J gave up 7 bases; unmatched junction bases: 7. CDR3 in amino acids: CASSSTGMNQPQHF. DNA for the CDR3: TGCGCCAGCAGCTCGACAGGGATGAACCAGCCCCAGCATTTT.

This chain links TRBV5-1 with TRBJ2-1; 16 positions agree with TRBD2. Germline CDR1 and CDR2: SGHRS and YFSETQ. The CDR3 length is 16 residues. V shed 5 bases and J 9 bases; nucleotides not matched to a gene: 8. The CDR3 sequence: CASRPAGLAGGSEQFF. The CDR3 bases are TGCGCCAGCAGACCCGCGGGACTAGCGGGGGGGAGTGAGCAGTTCTTC.

This chain uses TRBV12-3 or TRBV12-4 with TRBJ2-5, with D maybe TRBD2 (7 bases). Trimming pared 6 bases from V and 8 bases from J, leaving 16 bases between. The CDR3 is 13 amino acids. The CDR3 loop reads CASSLGGAGTQYF. The CDR3 DNA follows: TGTGCCAGCAGCCTGGGGGGGGCTGGCACCCAGTACTTC.

This chain links TRBV27 with TRBJ1-5; possible D gene TRBD1, 6 bases. The CDR3 runs to 14 residues. V lost 5 bases and J 5 bases, leaving 13 bases between the germline ends. The germline V gene encodes CDR1 MNHEY and CDR2 SMNVEV (reference sequence). The CDR3 loop is CASSRTGNYQPQHF. In nucleotides, the CDR3 is TGTGCCAGCAGTCGTACAGGGAACTATCAGCCCCAGCATTTT.

The chain uses TRBV7-2 and TRBJ1-3; 8 bases are shared with TRBD1. The ends lost 5 bases at V and 0 bases at J; junction bases unmatched: 9. Germline loops: CDR1 SGHTA, CDR2 FQGNSA. The CDR3 runs to 17 residues. CDR3 bases: TGTGCCAGCAGCCCCTACGGACAGGGCGTCTCTGGAAACACCATATATTTT. Its protein is CASSPYGQGVSGNTIYF.

This clone was seen a few times. The chain joins TRBV7-2 to TRBJ2-7; a possible D gene is TRBD2 (6 bases). Germline V lookup: CDR1 SGHTA, CDR2 FQGNSA. The CDR3 consists of 14 residues. V gave up 8 bases and J gave up 2 bases, with 16 bases separating them. The CDR3 reads CASGRRALPYEQYF. In DNA, the CDR3 is TGTGCCAGCGGCCGGAGGGCGTTACCCTACGAGCAGTACTTC. Together with reference TRBV7-2 and TRBJ2-7, the CDR3 gives the full variable domain: GAGVSQSPSNKVTEKGKDVELRCDPISGHTALYWYRQSLGQGLEFLIYFQGNSAPDKSGLPSDRFSAERTGGSVSTLTIQRTQQEDSAVYLCASGRRALPYEQYFGPGTRLTVT.

The chain joins TRBV3-1 (or the pseudogene TRBV3-2) to TRBJ2-4; weak D call: TRBD2 (6 bases). This CDR3 is 14 amino acids long. Trimming pared 3 bases from V and 7 bases from J, leaving 13 bases between. Germline assignment: CDR1 LGHDT and CDR2 YNNKEL (reference sequence). The CDR3 nucleotides read TGTGCCAGCAGCCATACGGGGACTGGTAACATTCAGTACTTC. As protein: CASSHTGTGNIQYF.

The chain recombines TRBV19 with TRBJ1-3, with D possibly matching TRBD1 (5 bases). V shed 9 bases and J shed 1 base, with 13 bases lying between them. CDR3 length equals 14 residues. In germline, CDR1 is LNHDA, CDR2 SQIVND (reference sequence). The CDR3 here is CASSDGTSGNTIYF. The CDR3 region has the DNA TGTGCCAGCTCGGACGGGACTTCTGGAAACACCATATATTTT.

The rearrangement uses TRBV5-1 and TRBJ1-2; TRBD1 is a possible D gene (5 bases). The CDR3 is 12 residues long. V dropped 4 bases and J dropped 4 bases, with 8 bases sitting between them. Germline lookup yields CDR1 SGHRS and CDR2 YFSETQ. CDR3 DNA: TGCGCCAGCAGCCAGGACACCTATGGCTACACCTTC. Translation gives CASSQDTYGYTF.

The chain recombines TRBV30 with TRBJ1-5; no definite D call. The germline V gene has CDR1 GTSNPN and CDR2 SVGIG (reference sequence). This CDR3 comprises 17 residues. Between the trimmed V and J ends, which lost 2 bases and 10 bases, there was a span of 27 bases. This chain's CDR3 is CAWSIVRSTGRLEPQHF. As DNA, the CDR3 is TGTGCCTGGAGTATTGTCAGATCGACGGGGAGGTTAGAACCCCAGCATTTT.

The chain uses TRBV2 and TRBJ1-3, with a weak D call TRBD1 (5 bases). Germline V lookup: CDR1 SNHLY, CDR2 FYNNEI. Trimming took off 7 bases at V and 4 bases at J, with 11 bases between the two ends. This CDR3 has 13 residues. The CDR3: CASIREEGNTIYF. As DNA, the CDR3 is TGTGCCAGCATCAGGGAGGAGGGAAACACCATATATTTT.